A selection of T cell receptor beta chains follows, all from one sample in a study of control samples from healthy donors and cancer patients. Generated by immunoSEQ multiplex PCR, the TCRdb table keeps only in-frame clones and is missing some. The sample has roughly 150,000 clones, 85% to 90% seen once. Sequencing was done on a sample of blood. The receptors shown here come from a man aged 18-30 years in good health. Both conserved end residues are part of each CDR3. A D gene is named only where the DNA matches it firmly.

v_call: TRBV2
d_call: TRBD1
j_call: TRBJ2-7
cdr3_aa: CATQSGTGANEQYF

v_call: TRBV19
d_call: TRBD1
j_call: TRBJ2-3
cdr3_aa: CASRTGTGATDTQYF

v_call: TRBV11-2
d_call: TRBD2
j_call: TRBJ2-3
cdr3_aa: CASSLVAGGTDTQYF

v_call: TRBV2
d_call: .
j_call: TRBJ2-3
cdr3_aa: CASSEGVRTDTQYF

v_call: TRBV15
d_call: .
j_call: TRBJ1-3
cdr3_aa: CATSRTWDGRDSGNTIYF

v_call: TRBV29-1
d_call: .
j_call: TRBJ1-2
cdr3_aa: CSVELGDGYTF

v_call: TRBV19
d_call: TRBD1
j_call: TRBJ1-4
cdr3_aa: CASSRTGVSTNEKLFF

v_call: TRBV11-2
d_call: .
j_call: TRBJ2-7
cdr3_aa: CVSSLGARGLEQYF

v_call: TRBV20-1
d_call: .
j_call: TRBJ2-3
cdr3_aa: CSASLLLGYTDTQYF

v_call: TRBV19
d_call: .
j_call: TRBJ2-2
cdr3_aa: CARRTPRDFLAPNTGELFF

v_call: TRBV28
d_call: .
j_call: TRBJ2-7
cdr3_aa: CASSLSAGNEQYF

v_call: TRBV19
d_call: .
j_call: TRBJ1-5
cdr3_aa: CASSAGLSNQPQHF

v_call: TRBV7-9
d_call: .
j_call: TRBJ1-1
cdr3_aa: CASSLVQGEAFF

v_call: TRBV19
d_call: .
j_call: TRBJ1-1
cdr3_aa: CASISSTYEAFF

v_call: TRBV19
d_call: .
j_call: TRBJ1-3
cdr3_aa: CASSRTETSGNTIYF

v_call: TRBV7-2
d_call: .
j_call: TRBJ1-5
cdr3_aa: CASSLGGQLGQPQHF

v_call: TRBV11-2
d_call: TRBD1
j_call: TRBJ1-2
cdr3_aa: CASSDTGGYGYTF

v_call: TRBV9
d_call: .
j_call: TRBJ1-4
cdr3_aa: CASSVGQTTNEKLFF

v_call: TRBV7-9
d_call: .
j_call: TRBJ1-2
cdr3_aa: CASSRTDSAGYGYTF

v_call: TRBV7-3
d_call: .
j_call: TRBJ2-1
cdr3_aa: CASSAAGSSYNEQFF

v_call: TRBV19
d_call: TRBD1
j_call: TRBJ2-2
cdr3_aa: CASRQTGGAETGELFF

v_call: TRBV6-2/TRBV6-3
d_call: .
j_call: TRBJ2-7
cdr3_aa: CASSSGWTFSYEQYF